The source of this T cell receptor (beta chain) is a study of T cell changes during pregnancy in multiple sclerosis. Germline V gene data show CDR1 as MNHEY and CDR2 as SVGAGI. This CDR3 is 13 amino acids long. The junction had 3 bases not matched to a gene; V was cut back by 7 bases and J by 4 bases. Clones were read by immunoSEQ multiplex PCR, and TCRdb kept only the in-frame ones, dropping some. The sample shows roughly 35,000 clones, about 91% of them seen only once. The sample was CD4+ T cells from peripheral blood mononuclear cells, taken after pregnancy. The receptor comes from a female donor with multiple sclerosis, enrolled in a pregnancy study. The chain combines TRBV6-5 with TRBJ1-4; 7 bases map to TRBD1. The CDR3 bases are TGTGCCAGCAAAACAGGGGATAATGAAAAACTGTTTTTT. Its protein is CASKTGDNEKLFF.